Shown below are 26 T cell receptor beta chains from a single sample sequenced in a study of blood T cells in healthy people across ages. Using a J-beta primer mix together with a sample-barcoded 5' primer, a second PCR was run for about 6 to 12 cycles. MiXCR, run by TCRdb on the 5' RACE reads, gives a single entry per CDR3 protein. The top ten clones hold less than 5% of a sample with some 1,500,000 distinct CDR3 sequences, 40% to 45% of them seen once. Sequencing input: blood. Receptor source: a woman aged 18-29 years in good health.

This clonotype was counted only a few times. The rearrangement joins TRBV7-2 to TRBJ2-2; D ambiguous. V lost 5 bases, J lost 13 bases, and 14 bases lay in between. The CDR3 has 12 amino acids. Germline V lookup: CDR1 SGHTA, CDR2 FQGNSA. CDR3 region: CASSAFPARLFF. CDR3 DNA: TGTGCCAGCAGCGCTTTCCCGGCACGGCTGTTTTTT.

V usage is TRBV5-1 and J usage is TRBJ2-7, with D tentatively TRBD1 (6 bases). There are 13 residues in the CDR3. Germline loops: CDR1 SGHRS, CDR2 YFSETQ. The V end lost 7 bases, the J end lost 1 base, and 12 bases lay between the germline ends. Here the CDR3 reads CASHWGRSYEQYF. In DNA form, the CDR3 reads TGCGCCAGCCACTGGGGGCGGTCCTACGAGCAGTACTTC.

With regard to this clonotype: An end of the junction does not agree with germline; a read error may underlie this. The genes are TRBV13 and TRBJ1-1; D gene uncertain. This CDR3 region has 12 residues. The V gene's germline CDR1 is PRHDT and CDR2 FYEKMQ (reference sequence). The CDR3 here is CASSVQNTEVFF. The CDR3 DNA reads TGTGCCAGCAGCGTGCAGAACACTGAAGTTTTCTTT.

This clonotype showed up just a few times. This chain joins TRBV7-2 and TRBJ2-7, with unresolved D. The CDR3 consists of 13 residues. Germline V gene lookup returns CDR1 SGHTA and CDR2 FQGNSA. Trimming took 2 bases from V and 2 from J, leaving 7 bases between them. CDR3 coding DNA: TGTGCCAGCAGCTTATCGAGTACCTACGAGCAGTACTTC. Its protein product is CASSLSSTYEQYF. Full variable domain (missing parts from reference TRBV7-2 and TRBJ2-7): GAGVSQSPSNKVTEKGKDVELRCDPISGHTALYWYRQSLGQGLEFLIYFQGNSAPDKSGLPSDRFSAERTGGSVSTLTIQRTQQEDSAVYLCASSLSSTYEQYFGPGTRLTVT.

The table lists this clonotype with a few counts. This chain links TRBV2 with TRBJ1-5; D possibly corresponds to TRBD1 (6 bases). V was trimmed by 7 bases and J by 4 bases, leaving 14 bases between them. The CDR3 spans 14 residues. CDR1 is SNHLY, CDR2 FYNNEI, per germline. The CDR3 sequence is CASTLVDSNQPQHF. CDR3 coding DNA: TGTGCCAGCACCCTAGTGGACAGTAATCAGCCCCAGCATTTT.

This clonotype was observed a handful of times. This chain links TRBV3-1 with TRBJ2-4; possible D gene TRBD1, 5 bases. The CDR3 length is 13 residues. Trimming left V 5 bases short and J 3 bases short, with 8 bases between. The germline CDR1 and CDR2 sequences are LGHDT and YNNKEL (reference sequence). The CDR3 loop is CASSDRNKNIQYF. CDR3 DNA: TGTGCCAGCAGCGACAGAAACAAAAACATTCAGTACTTC.

This clonotype was seen more than once but under ten times. In DNA form, the CDR3 reads TGTGCCATCAGGCCCCGGACTAGCACTAACAATGAGCAGTTCTTC. Protein sequence: CAIRPRTSTNNEQFF. The chain links TRBV10-3 to TRBJ2-1; 8 positions agree with TRBD2. CDR3 size: 15 residues. V gave up 6 bases and J gave up 5 bases; unmatched junction bases: 9. The V gene's germline CDR1 is ENHRY and CDR2 SYGVKD.

V gene TRBV2 combines with J gene TRBJ2-6, with TRBD1 identical over 9 bases. Unmatched junction bases numbered 7, after V lost 3 bases and J lost 4 bases. There are 17 residues in the CDR3. CDR1 and CDR2 from the germline V gene are SNHLY and FYNNEI. The CDR3 DNA is TGTGCCAGCAGTGACAGGGACAGGGTGGCCGGGGCCAACGTCCTGACTTTC. This codes for CASSDRDRVAGANVLTF.

The chain couples TRBV11-3 to TRBJ2-1, with 7 bases matching TRBD1. The J call may be wrong; the DNA end is better matched by TRBJ2-7. Germline V gene lookup returns CDR1 SGHNT and CDR2 YENEEA. This CDR3 has 14 residues. The CDR3 loop is CASSQRGQYNEQYF. The CDR3 region has the DNA TGTGCCAGCTCCCAAAGGGGACAGTACAATGAGCAGTACTTC.

V and J are TRBV12-3 or TRBV12-4 and TRBJ2-3; TRBD1 agrees at 8 bases. The CDR3 sequence is 14 residues long. V trimming: 3 bases; J trimming: 4 bases; junction bases outside the gene matches: 3. CDR3 coding DNA: TGTGCCAGCAGTTTCGGGACAGGTGCAGATACGCAGTATTTT. It yields the protein CASSFGTGADTQYF.

The CDR3 nucleotides are TGTGCCACCAGTGATACTCAACAGGGGTACAATGAGCAGTACTTC. Protein sequence: CATSDTQQGYNEQYF. The chain employs TRBV24-1 and TRBJ2-1; 7 bases line up with TRBD1. The J call is doubtful: the DNA matches TRBJ2-7 better. The CDR3 has 15 residues. The germline CDR1 and CDR2 sequences are KGHDR and SFDVKD.

There are a few counts of this clonotype. The CDR3 loop is CSVWTQTEQYF. The CDR3 DNA is TGCAGCGTTTGGACACAAACCGAGCAGTACTTC. This chain links TRBV29-1 with TRBJ2-7; D might be TRBD1 (5 bases). The CDR3 is 11 amino acids. Per germline, CDR1 SQVTM and CDR2 ANQGSEA. V was pared by 5 bases and J by 6 bases, with 11 bases between.

The gene calls are TRBV15 and TRBJ1-1; a weak D match, TRBD1 (5 bases). In germline, CDR1 is LNHNV, CDR2 YYDKDF (reference sequence). This CDR3 comprises 13 residues. Trimming cost V 7 bases and J 5 bases, with 14 bases left between them. The CDR3 nucleotides read TGTGCCACCATGCGAGGGACGAGGACTGAAGCTTTCTTT. Translating it yields CATMRGTRTEAFF.

Only a few counts were recorded for this clonotype. The rearrangement links TRBV28 to TRBJ2-7; no definite D call. Germline V gene sequence: CDR1 MDHEN, CDR2 SYDVKM. CDR3 length equals 12 residues. The V end lost 1 base, the J end lost 7 bases, and 8 bases lay between the germline ends. Here the CDR3 DNA reads TGTGCCAGCAGTTTATTGGTGAGGGAGCAGTACTTC. Translated: CASSLLVREQYF. Drawing the rest from reference TRBV28 and TRBJ2-7, the complete variable domain is DVKVTQSSRYLVKRTGEKVFLECVQDMDHENMFWYRQDPGLGLRLIYFSYDVKMKEKGDIPEGYSVSREKKERFSLILESASTNQTSMYLCASSLLVREQYFGPGTRLTVT.

The chain joins TRBV5-5 to TRBJ2-1, with D tentatively TRBD1 (6 bases). V shed 1 base and J shed 0 bases, with 14 bases lying between them. Germline V gene sequence: CDR1 SGHKS, CDR2 YYEKEE (reference sequence). This CDR3 spans 17 amino acids. The CDR3: CASSLRMGQGSYNEQFF. CDR3 nucleotides: TGTGCCAGCAGCTTGAGGATGGGACAAGGCTCCTACAATGAGCAGTTCTTC.

In its sample, this clonotype was seen once. A read error may produce the germline difference seen at one junction end. The CDR3 nucleotides are TGTGCCAGCAGTCTATCGGGGACTCACAGTGAGCAGTTCTTC. This translates into CASSLSGTHSEQFF. The chain joins TRBV27 to TRBJ2-1; perhaps TRBD2 as D (6 bases). Germline V lookup: CDR1 MNHEY, CDR2 SMNVEV (reference sequence). The CDR3 is made up of 14 amino acids.

This chain joins TRBV2 and TRBJ1-6; weak D call: TRBD1 (6 bases). The CDR3 is 15 amino acids. V shed 3 bases and J shed 5 bases, with 11 bases lying between them. Germline CDR1 and CDR2: SNHLY and FYNNEI. The CDR3 reads CASSDRGNHNSPLHF. As DNA, the CDR3 is TGTGCCAGCAGTGACAGGGGCAACCATAATTCACCCCTCCACTTT.

This chain uses TRBV7-8 with TRBJ2-1; D unclear. In germline, CDR1 is SGHVS, CDR2 FQNEAQ. Trimming took 1 base from V and 4 from J, leaving 8 bases between them. The CDR3 extends over 14 amino acids. CDR3 residues: CASSLVALYNEQFF. The CDR3 bases are TGTGCCAGCAGCTTAGTAGCATTATACAATGAGCAGTTCTTC.

This chain links TRBV7-2 with TRBJ1-1; 9 bases align to TRBD1. The junction had 10 bases not matched to a gene; V was cut back by 5 bases and J by 6 bases. The CDR3 has 15 amino acids. The germline CDR1 and CDR2 sequences are SGHTA and FQGNSA. DNA of the CDR3: TGTGCCAGCAGCCCAGGGACAGGGTTCAACGCTGAAGCTTTCTTT. Its protein is CASSPGTGFNAEAFF. The whole variable domain, filled in from reference TRBV7-2 and TRBJ1-1, reads GAGVSQSPSNKVTEKGKDVELRCDPISGHTALYWYRQSLGQGLEFLIYFQGNSAPDKSGLPSDRFSAERTGGSVSTLTIQRTQQEDSAVYLCASSPGTGFNAEAFFGQGTRLTVV.

About this clonotype: This may arise from a read error, as a much more abundant clone is one base away. The chain carries TRBV2 and TRBJ1-4; possible D gene TRBD1, 5 bases. CDR1 and CDR2 (germline): SNHLY, FYNNEI. The CDR3 has 13 amino acids. Here the CDR3 DNA reads TGTGCCAGCAGAGCGGGGGAGGCGGAAAAACCGTTTTTT. This encodes CASRAGEAEKPFF.

The chain carries TRBV7-2 and TRBJ2-7; a possible D gene is TRBD2 (6 bases). Trimming stripped 5 bases from V and 7 bases from J, with 18 bases between. CDR3 length: 14 amino acids. Germline assignment: CDR1 SGHTA and CDR2 FQGNSA. CDR3 loop: CASSIGTSAGEQYF. CDR3 coding DNA: TGTGCCAGCAGCATCGGGACTTCAGCAGGTGAGCAGTACTTC.

The V call is TRBV5-5, the J call TRBJ1-2, with TRBD1 matching over 7 bases. Germline loops: CDR1 SGHKS, CDR2 YYEKEE (reference sequence). The V segment lost 4 bases and the J segment 7 bases; nucleotides outside the gene matches: 7. The CDR3 runs to 13 residues. The DNA of the CDR3 is TGTGCCAGCAGCCTGACAGGGAGGCTTGGCTACACCTTC. This translates into CASSLTGRLGYTF.

CDR3 residues: CASMGWKNTEAFF. DNA of the CDR3: TGTGCCAGCATGGGATGGAAGAACACTGAAGCTTTCTTT. The chain is built from TRBV7-9 and TRBJ1-1; D unresolved. The V gene's germline CDR1 is SEHNR and CDR2 FQNEAQ (reference sequence). Trimming left V 7 bases short and J 1 base short, with 10 bases between. This CDR3 spans 13 amino acids.

The J gene is TRBJ2-7, the V gene TRBV29-1; the D is unclear. This CDR3 spans 13 amino acids. V was clipped by 3 bases and J by 0 bases, with 9 bases between them. Germline lookup yields CDR1 SQVTM and CDR2 ANQGSEA. CDR3 sequence: CSVEAESSYEQYF. The CDR3 coding sequence is TGCAGCGTTGAGGCGGAGAGCTCCTACGAGCAGTACTTC.

This rearrangement joins TRBV5-1 to TRBJ2-1, with unresolved D. V was clipped by 3 bases and J by 9 bases, with 10 bases between them. The CDR3 sequence is 12 residues long. Germline V gene data show CDR1 as SGHRS and CDR2 as YFSETQ. The CDR3 protein is CASSSPSVEQFF. CDR3 DNA: TGCGCCAGCAGCTCCCCTTCGGTTGAGCAGTTCTTC.

This rearrangement joins TRBV29-1 to TRBJ1-2; tentatively, D is TRBD1 (5 bases). The CDR3 is made up of 13 amino acids. In germline, CDR1 is SQVTM, CDR2 ANQGSEA. Trimming took off 3 bases at V and 4 bases at J, with 12 bases between the two ends. CDR3 sequence reads: CSVEGTSGYGYTF. DNA for the CDR3: TGCAGCGTTGAGGGGACCTCGGGCTATGGCTACACCTTC.